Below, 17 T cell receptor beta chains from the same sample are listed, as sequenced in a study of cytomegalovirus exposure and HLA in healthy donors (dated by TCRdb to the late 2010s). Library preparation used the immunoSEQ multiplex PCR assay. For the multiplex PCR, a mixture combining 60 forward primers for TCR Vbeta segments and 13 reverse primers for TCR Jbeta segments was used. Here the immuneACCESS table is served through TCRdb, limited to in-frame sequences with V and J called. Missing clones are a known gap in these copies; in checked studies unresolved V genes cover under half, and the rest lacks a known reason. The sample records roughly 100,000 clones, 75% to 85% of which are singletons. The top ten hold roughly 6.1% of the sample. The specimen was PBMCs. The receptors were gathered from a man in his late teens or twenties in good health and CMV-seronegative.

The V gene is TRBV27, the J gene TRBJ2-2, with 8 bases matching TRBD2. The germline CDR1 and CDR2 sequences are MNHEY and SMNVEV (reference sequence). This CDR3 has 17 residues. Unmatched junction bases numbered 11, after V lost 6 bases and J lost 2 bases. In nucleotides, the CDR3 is TGTGCCAGCAGGCTCGTGGCGGGGGGAGTAAACACCGGGGAGCTGTTTTTT. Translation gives CASRLVAGGVNTGELFF.

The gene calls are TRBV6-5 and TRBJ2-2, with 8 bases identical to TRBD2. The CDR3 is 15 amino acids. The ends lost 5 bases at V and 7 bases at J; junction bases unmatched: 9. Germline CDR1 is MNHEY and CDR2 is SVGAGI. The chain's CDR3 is CASSAPRTSRGELFF. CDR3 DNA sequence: TGTGCCAGCAGTGCGCCTAGGACTAGCCGCGGGGAGCTGTTTTTT.

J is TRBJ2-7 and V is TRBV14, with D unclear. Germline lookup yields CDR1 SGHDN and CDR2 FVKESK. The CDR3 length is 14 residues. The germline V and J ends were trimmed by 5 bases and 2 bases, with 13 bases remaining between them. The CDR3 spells CASSVRLPAYEQYF. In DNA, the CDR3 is TGTGCCAGCAGCGTCCGACTGCCTGCCTACGAGCAGTACTTC.

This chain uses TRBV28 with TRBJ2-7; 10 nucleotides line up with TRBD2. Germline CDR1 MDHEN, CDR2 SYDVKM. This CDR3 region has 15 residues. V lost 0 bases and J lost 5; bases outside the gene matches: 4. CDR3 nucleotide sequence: TGTGCCAGCAGTTTATGGGCTAGCGGGAGAAACGAGCAGTACTTC. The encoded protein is CASSLWASGRNEQYF.

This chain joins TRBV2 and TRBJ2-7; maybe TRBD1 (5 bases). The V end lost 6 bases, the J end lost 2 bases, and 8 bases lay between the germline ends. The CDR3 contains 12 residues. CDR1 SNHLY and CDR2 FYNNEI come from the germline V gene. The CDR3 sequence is CASRTGPYEQYF. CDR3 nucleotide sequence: TGTGCCAGCAGAACAGGTCCCTACGAGCAGTACTTC.

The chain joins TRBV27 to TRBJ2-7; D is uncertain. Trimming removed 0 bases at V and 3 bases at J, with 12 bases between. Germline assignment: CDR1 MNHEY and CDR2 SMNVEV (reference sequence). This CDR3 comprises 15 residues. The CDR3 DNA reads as TGTGCCAGCAGTTTATCGAAAGCTCTCGGCTACGAGCAGTACTTC. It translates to CASSLSKALGYEQYF.

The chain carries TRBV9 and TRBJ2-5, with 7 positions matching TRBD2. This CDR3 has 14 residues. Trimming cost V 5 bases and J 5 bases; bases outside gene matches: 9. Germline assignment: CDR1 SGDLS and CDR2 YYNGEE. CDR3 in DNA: TGTGCCAGCAGTAGGGAGGGGCTAAGGGAGACCCAGTACTTC. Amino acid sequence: CASSREGLRETQYF.

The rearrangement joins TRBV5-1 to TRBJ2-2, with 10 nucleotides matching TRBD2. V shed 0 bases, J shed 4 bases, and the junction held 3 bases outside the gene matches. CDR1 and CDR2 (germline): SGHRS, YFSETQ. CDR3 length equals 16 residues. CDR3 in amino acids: CASSLVLAGATGELFF. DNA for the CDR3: TGCGCCAGCAGCTTGGTGCTAGCGGGAGCCACCGGGGAGCTGTTTTTT. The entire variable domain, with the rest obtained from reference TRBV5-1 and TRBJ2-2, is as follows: KAGVTQTPRYLIKTRGQQVTLSCSPISGHRSVSWYQQTPGQGLQFLFEYFSETQRNKGNFPGRFSGRQFSNSRSEMNVSTLELGDSALYLCASSLVLAGATGELFFGEGSRLTVL.

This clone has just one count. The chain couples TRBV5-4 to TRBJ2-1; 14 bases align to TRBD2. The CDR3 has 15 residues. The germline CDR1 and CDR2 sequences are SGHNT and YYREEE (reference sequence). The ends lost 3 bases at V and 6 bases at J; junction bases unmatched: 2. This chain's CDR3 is CASSWGTSGGNEQFF. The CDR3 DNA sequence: TGTGCCAGCAGCTGGGGGACTAGCGGGGGCAATGAGCAGTTCTTC.

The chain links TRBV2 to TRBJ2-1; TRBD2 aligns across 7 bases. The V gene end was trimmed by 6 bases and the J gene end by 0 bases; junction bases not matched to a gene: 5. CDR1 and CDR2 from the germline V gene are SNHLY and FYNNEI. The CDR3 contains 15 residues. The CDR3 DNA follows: TGTGCCAGCAGATCTAGCGGATACTCCTACAATGAGCAGTTCTTC. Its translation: CASRSSGYSYNEQFF.

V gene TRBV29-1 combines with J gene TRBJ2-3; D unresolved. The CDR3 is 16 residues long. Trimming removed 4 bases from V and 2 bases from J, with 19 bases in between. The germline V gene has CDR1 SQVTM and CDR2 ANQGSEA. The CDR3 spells CSVARPNSELTDTQYF. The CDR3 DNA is TGCAGCGTTGCTCGGCCTAACAGTGAACTCACAGATACGCAGTATTTT.

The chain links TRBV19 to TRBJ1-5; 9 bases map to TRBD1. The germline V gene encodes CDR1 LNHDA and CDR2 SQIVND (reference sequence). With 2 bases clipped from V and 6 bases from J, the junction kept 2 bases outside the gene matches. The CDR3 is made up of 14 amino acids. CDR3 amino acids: CASSIRTGAQPQHF. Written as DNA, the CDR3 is TGTGCCAGTAGTATACGGACAGGGGCTCAGCCCCAGCATTTT.

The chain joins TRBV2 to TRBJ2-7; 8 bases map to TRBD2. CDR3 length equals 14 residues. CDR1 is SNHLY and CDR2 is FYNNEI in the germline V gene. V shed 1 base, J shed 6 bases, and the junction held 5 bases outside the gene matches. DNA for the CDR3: TGTGCCAGCAGTGAAGATAGGGGACTAGGCGAGCAGTACTTC. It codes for CASSEDRGLGEQYF.

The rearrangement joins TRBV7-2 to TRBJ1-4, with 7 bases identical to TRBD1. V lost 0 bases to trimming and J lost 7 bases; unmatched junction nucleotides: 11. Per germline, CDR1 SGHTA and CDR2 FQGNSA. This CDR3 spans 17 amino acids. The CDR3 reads CASSLAEIRGPSEKLFF. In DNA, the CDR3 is TGTGCCAGCAGCTTAGCCGAGATTAGGGGGCCATCTGAAAAACTGTTTTTT. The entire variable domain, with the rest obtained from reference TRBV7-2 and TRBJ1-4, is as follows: GAGVSQSPSNKVTEKGKDVELRCDPISGHTALYWYRQSLGQGLEFLIYFQGNSAPDKSGLPSDRFSAERTGGSVSTLTIQRTQQEDSAVYLCASSLAEIRGPSEKLFFGSGTQLSVL.

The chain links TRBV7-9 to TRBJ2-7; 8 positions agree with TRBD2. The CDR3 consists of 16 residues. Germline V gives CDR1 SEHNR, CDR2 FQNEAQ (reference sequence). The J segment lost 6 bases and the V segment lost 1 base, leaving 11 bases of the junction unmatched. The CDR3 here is CASSLESGRASREQYF. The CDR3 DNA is TGTGCCAGCAGCTTAGAATCCGGGAGGGCCTCCCGCGAGCAGTACTTC. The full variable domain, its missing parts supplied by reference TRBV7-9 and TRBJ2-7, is DTGVSQNPRHKITKRGQNVTFRCDPISEHNRLYWYRQTLGQGPEFLTYFQNEAQLEKSRLLSDRFSAERPKGSFSTLEIQRTEQGDSAMYLCASSLESGRASREQYFGPGTRLTVT.

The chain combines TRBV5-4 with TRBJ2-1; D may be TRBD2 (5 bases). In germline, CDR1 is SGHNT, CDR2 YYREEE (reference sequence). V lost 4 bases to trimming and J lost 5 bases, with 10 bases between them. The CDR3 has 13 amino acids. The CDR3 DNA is TGTGCCAGCAGCCCCGTGGGAGACAATGAGCAGTTCTTC. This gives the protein CASSPVGDNEQFF.

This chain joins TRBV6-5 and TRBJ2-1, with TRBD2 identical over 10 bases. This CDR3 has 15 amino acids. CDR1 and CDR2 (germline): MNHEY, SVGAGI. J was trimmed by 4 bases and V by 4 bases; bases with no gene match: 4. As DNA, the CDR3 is TGTGCCAGCAGTTTCTTACTAGCGGGGTACAATGAGCAGTTCTTC. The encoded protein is CASSFLLAGYNEQFF.